This TCR beta chain derives from a study of response to subunit inactivated influenza vaccine. General observations from the study: Authors suggested few new T cells are recruited by each seasonal influenza vaccination.

With respect to this clonotype: The antigen remains undetermined.

Using its own MiXCR run on the RT-PCR reads, TCRdb lists one record per CDR3 protein. The profile shows about 650,000 distinct CDR3 sequences, more than 15% of them singletons. Germline V gene data show CDR1 as MNHEY and CDR2 as SMNVEV (reference sequence). Trimming shortened V by 0 bases and J by 5 bases, and 10 bases separated the two germline ends. The CDR3 is 14 amino acids. This chain uses TRBV27 with TRBJ2-5, with D unresolved. The material was PBMCs from blood, obtained roughly 12 days after vaccination. This TCR came from a man between 45 and 60 years old who received an inactivated influenza vaccine. Here the CDR3 DNA reads TGTGCCAGCAGTTTATCCGGCCGTGGCGAGACCCAGTACTTC. Protein sequence: CASSLSGRGETQYF.